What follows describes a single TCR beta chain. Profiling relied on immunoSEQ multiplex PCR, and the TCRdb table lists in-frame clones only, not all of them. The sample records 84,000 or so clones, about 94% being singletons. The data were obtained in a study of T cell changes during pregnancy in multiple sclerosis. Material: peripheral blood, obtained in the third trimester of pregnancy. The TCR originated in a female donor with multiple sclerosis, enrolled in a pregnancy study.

CDR3 in DNA: TGTGCCAGCAGCCGACAAGGCGGGACAGGGGATTCACCCCTCCACTTT. Protein sequence: CASSRQGGTGDSPLHF. V gene TRBV7-8 combines with J gene TRBJ1-6, with 10 nucleotides matching TRBD1. Germline CDR1 is SGHVS and CDR2 is FQNEAQ. CDR3 size: 16 residues. Losses at the gene ends were 5 bases for V and 8 bases for J; bases not matched to a gene: 9.